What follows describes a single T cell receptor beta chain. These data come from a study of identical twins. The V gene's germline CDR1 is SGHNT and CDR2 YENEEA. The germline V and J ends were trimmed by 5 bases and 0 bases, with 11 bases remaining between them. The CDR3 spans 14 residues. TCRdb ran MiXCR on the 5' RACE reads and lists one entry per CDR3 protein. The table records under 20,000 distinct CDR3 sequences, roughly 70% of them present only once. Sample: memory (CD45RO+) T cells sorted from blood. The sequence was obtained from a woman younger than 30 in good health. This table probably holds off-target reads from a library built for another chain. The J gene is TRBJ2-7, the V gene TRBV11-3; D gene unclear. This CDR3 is CASSQLTHSYEQYF. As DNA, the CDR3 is TGTGCCAGCAGCCAATTAACTCACTCCTACGAGCAGTACTTC.